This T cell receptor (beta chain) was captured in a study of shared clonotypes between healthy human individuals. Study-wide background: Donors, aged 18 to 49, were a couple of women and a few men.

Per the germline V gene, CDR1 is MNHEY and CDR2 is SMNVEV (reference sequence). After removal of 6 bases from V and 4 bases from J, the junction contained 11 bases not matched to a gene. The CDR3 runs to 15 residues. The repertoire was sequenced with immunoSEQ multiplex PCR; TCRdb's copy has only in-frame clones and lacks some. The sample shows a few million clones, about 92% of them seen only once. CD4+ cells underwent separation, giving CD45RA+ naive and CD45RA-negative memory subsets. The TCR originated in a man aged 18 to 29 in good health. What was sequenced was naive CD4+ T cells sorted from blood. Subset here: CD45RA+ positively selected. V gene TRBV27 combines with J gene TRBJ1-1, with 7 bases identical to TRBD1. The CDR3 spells CASRPSTGRGTEAFF. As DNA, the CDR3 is TGTGCCAGCAGACCATCGACAGGGAGGGGCACTGAAGCTTTCTTT.